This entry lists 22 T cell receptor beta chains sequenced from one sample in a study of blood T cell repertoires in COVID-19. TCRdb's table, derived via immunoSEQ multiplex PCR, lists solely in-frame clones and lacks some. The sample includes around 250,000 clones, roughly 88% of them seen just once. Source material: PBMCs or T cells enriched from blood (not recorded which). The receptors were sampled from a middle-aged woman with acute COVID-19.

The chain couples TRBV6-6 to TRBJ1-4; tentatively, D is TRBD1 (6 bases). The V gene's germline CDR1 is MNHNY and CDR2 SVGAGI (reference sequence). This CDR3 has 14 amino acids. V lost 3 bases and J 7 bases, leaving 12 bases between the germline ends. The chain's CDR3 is CASSYGGGGEKLFF. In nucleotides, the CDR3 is TGTGCCAGCAGTTATGGAGGGGGGGGTGAAAAACTGTTTTTT.

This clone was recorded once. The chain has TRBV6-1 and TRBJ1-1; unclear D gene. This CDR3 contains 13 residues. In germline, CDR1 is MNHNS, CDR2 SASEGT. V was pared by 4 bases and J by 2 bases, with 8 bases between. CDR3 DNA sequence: TGTGCCAGCAGTGTCAACAGAAACACTGAAGCTTTCTTT. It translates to CASSVNRNTEAFF.

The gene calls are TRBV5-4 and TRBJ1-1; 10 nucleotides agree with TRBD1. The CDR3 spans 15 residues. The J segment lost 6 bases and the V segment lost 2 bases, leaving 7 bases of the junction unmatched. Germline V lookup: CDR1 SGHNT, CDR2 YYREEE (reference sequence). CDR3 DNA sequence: TGTGCCAGCAGCTTAACCGACAGGGGGCTCTCTGAAGCTTTCTTT. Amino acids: CASSLTDRGLSEAFF.

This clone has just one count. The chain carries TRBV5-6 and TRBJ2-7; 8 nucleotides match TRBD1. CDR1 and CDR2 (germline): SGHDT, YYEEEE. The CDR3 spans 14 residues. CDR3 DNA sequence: TGTGCCAGCAGCTCCGGACAGGGCGACTTCGGAGGGATTGTC. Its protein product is CASSSGQGDFGGIV.

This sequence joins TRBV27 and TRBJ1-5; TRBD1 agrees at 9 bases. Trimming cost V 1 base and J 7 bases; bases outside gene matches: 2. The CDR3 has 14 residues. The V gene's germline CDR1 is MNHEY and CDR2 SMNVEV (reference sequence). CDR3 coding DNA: TGTGCCAGCAGTTTATGGGGACAGGGCCAGCCCCAGCATTTT. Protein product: CASSLWGQGQPQHF.

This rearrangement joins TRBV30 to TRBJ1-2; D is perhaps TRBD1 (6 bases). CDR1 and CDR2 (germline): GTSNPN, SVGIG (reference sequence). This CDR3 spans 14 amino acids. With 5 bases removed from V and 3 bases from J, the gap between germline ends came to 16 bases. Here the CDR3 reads CAWRTEGGHYGYTF. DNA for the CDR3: TGTGCCTGGCGGACAGAAGGAGGTCACTATGGCTACACCTTC.

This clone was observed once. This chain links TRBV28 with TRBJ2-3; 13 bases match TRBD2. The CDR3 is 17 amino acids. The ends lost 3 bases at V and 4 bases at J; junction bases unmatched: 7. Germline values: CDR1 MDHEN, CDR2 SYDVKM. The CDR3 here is CASSLWTSGSRPDTQYF. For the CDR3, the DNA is TGTGCCAGCAGTTTGTGGACTAGCGGGAGCCGCCCAGATACGCAGTATTTT.

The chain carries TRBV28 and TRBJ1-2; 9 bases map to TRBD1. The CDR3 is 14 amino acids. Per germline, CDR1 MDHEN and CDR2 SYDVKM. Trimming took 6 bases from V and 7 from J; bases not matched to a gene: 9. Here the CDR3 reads CASSGAQGAAGYTF. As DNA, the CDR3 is TGTGCCAGCAGCGGAGCACAGGGGGCGGCTGGCTACACCTTC.

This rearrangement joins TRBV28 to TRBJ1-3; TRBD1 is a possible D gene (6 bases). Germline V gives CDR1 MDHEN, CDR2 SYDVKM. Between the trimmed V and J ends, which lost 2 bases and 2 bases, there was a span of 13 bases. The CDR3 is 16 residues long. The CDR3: CASSLGGLGTGNTIYF. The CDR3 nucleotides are TGTGCCAGCAGTTTAGGGGGCTTGGGAACTGGAAACACCATATATTTT.

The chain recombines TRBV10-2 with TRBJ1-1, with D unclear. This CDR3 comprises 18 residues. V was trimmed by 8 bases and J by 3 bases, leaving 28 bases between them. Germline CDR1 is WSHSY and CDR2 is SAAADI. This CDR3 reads CASFDGMGGGILDTEAFF. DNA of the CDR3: TGCGCCAGCTTTGATGGCATGGGAGGTGGAATACTGGACACTGAAGCTTTCTTT.

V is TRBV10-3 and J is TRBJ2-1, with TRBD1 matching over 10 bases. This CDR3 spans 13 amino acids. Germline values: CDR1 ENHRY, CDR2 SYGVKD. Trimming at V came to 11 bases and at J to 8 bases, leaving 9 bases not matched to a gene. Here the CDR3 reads CALSGQGTDEQFF. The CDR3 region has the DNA TGTGCCCTCTCGGGACAGGGGACCGATGAGCAGTTCTTC.

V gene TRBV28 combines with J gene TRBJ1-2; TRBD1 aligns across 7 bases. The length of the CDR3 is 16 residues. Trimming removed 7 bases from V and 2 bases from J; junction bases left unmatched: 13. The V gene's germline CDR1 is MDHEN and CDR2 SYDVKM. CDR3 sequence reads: CASISYPGQDNYGYTF. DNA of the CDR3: TGTGCCAGCATTTCCTATCCAGGACAGGACAACTATGGCTACACCTTC.

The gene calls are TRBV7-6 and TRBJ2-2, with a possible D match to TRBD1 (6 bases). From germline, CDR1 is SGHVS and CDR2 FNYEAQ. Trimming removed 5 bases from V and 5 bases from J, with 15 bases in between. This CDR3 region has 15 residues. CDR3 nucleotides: TGTGCCAGCAGCCTCGGCAGGGGTTGGACCGGGGAGCTGTTTTTT. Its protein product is CASSLGRGWTGELFF.

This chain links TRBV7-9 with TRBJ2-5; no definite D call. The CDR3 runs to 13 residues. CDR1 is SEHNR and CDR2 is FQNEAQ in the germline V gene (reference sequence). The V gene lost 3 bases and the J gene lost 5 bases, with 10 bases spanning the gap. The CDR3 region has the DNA TGTGCCAGCAGCTTCAACCTCAGGGAGACCCAGTACTTC. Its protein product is CASSFNLRETQYF.

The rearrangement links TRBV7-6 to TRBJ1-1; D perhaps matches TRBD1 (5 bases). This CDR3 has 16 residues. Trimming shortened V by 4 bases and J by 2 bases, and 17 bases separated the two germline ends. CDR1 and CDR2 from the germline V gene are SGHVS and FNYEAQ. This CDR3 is CASSSGVRGLNTEAFF. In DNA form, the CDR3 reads TGTGCCAGCAGCTCGGGGGTGAGGGGATTAAACACTGAAGCTTTCTTT.

CDR3 in amino acids: CASSEQAGLTDTQYF. Here the CDR3 DNA reads TGTGCCAGCAGTGAACAAGCGGGCCTCACAGATACGCAGTATTTT. The V gene is TRBV6-1, the J gene TRBJ2-3, with a weak D call TRBD2 (6 bases). Germline CDR1 MNHNS, CDR2 SASEGT. V was clipped by 2 bases and J by 2 bases, with 11 bases between them. CDR3 length: 15 residues.

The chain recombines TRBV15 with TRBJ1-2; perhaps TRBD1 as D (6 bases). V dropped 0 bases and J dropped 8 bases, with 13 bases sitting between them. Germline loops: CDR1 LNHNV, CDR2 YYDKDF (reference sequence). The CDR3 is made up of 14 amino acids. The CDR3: CATSRDQGLGGYTF. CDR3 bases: TGTGCCACCAGCAGAGATCAGGGGCTCGGAGGCTACACCTTC.

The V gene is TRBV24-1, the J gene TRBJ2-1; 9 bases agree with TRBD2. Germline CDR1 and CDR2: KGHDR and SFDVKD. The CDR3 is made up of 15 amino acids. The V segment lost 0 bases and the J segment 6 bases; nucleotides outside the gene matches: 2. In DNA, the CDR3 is TGTGCCACCAGTGATTTGGGCGGGAGGGTCAATGAGCAGTTCTTC. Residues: CATSDLGGRVNEQFF.

CDR3 loop: CASSPGGSNQPQHF. The CDR3 DNA is TGTGCCAGCTCACCGGGGGGGAGCAATCAGCCCCAGCATTTT. V gene TRBV18 combines with J gene TRBJ1-5; D may be TRBD1 (5 bases). The V and J ends lost 3 bases and 1 base respectively, with 7 bases between them. The CDR3 totals 14 residues. Germline CDR1 reads KGHSH; CDR2 reads LQKENI.

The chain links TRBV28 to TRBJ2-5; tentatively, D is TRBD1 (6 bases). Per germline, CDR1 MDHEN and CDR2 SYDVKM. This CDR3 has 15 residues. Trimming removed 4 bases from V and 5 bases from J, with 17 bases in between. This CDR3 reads CASSSPTTGLETQYF. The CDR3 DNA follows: TGTGCCAGCAGTTCCCCCACAACAGGGCTGGAGACCCAGTACTTC.

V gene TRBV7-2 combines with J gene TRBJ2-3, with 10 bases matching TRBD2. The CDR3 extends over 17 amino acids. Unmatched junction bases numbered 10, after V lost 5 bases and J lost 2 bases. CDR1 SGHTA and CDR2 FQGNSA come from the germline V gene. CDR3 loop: CASSDDLAGVTTDTQYF. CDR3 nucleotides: TGTGCCAGCAGCGACGACCTAGCGGGGGTTACCACAGATACGCAGTATTTT.

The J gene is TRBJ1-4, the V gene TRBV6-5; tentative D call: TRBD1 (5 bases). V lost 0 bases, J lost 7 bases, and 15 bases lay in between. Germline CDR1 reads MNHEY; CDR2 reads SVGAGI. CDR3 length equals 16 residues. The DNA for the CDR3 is TGTGCCAGCAGTTACTCTCGGGTGGCAGGGCGTGAAAAACTGTTTTTT. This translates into CASSYSRVAGREKLFF.